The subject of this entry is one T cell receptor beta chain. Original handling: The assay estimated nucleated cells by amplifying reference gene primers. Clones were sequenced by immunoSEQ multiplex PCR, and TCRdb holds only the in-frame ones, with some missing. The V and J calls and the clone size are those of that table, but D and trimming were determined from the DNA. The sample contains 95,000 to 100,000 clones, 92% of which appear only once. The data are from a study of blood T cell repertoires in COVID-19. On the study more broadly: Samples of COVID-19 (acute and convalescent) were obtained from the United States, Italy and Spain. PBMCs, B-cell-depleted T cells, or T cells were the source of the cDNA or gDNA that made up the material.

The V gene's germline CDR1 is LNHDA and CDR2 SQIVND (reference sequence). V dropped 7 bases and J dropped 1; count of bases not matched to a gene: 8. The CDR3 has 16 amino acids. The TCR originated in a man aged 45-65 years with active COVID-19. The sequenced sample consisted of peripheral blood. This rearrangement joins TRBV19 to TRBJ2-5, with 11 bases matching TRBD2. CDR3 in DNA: TGTGCCAGTAACCCCGGGACTAGCGGACTCCAAGAGACCCAGTACTTC. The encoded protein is CASNPGTSGLQETQYF.